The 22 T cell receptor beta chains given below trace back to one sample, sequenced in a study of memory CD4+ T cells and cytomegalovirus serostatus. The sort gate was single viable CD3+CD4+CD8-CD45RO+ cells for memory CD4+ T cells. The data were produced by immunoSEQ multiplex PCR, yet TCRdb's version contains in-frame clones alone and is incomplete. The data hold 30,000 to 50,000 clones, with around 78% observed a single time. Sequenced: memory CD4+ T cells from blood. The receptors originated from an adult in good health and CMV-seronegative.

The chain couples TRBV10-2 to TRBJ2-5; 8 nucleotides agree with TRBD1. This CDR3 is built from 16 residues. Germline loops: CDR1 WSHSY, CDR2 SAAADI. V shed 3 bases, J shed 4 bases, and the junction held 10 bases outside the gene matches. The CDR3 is CASSDRGLVSTETQYF. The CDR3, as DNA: TGCGCCAGCAGTGACAGGGGGCTTGTTAGTACAGAGACCCAGTACTTC.

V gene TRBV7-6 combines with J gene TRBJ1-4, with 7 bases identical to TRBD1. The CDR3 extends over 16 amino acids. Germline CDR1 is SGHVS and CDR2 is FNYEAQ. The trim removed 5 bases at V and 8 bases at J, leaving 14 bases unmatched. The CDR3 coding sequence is TGTGCCAGCAGCCCCAGAACCTTTGACAGGGAGGAAAAACTGTTTTTT. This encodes CASSPRTFDREEKLFF. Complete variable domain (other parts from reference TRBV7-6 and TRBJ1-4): GAGVSQSPRYKVTKRGQDVALRCDPISGHVSLYWYRQALGQGPEFLTYFNYEAQQDKSGLPNDRFSAERPEGSISTLTIQRTEQRDSAMYRCASSPRTFDREEKLFFGSGTQLSVL.

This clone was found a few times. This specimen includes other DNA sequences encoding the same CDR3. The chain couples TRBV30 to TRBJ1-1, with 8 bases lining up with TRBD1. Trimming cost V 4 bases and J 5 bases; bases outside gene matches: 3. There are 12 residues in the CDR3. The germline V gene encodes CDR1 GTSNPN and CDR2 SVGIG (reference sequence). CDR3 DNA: TGTGCCTGGACCGACAGGGGAACTGAAGCTTTCTTT. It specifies CAWTDRGTEAFF.

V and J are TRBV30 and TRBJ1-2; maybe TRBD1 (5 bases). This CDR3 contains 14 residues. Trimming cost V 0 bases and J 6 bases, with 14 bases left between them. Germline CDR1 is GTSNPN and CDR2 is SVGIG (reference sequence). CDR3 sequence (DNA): TGTGCCTGGAGTGTAAATAGGCGGGGCGATGGCTACACCTTC. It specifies CAWSVNRRGDGYTF.

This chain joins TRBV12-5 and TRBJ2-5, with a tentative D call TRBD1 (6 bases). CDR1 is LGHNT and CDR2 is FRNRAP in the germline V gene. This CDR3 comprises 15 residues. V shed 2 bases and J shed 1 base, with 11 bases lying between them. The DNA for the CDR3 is TGTGCTAGTGGTTTGAAGGACAGCCGCCAAGAGACCCAGTACTTC. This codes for CASGLKDSRQETQYF.

Written as DNA, the CDR3 is TGTGCCAGCAGTCCCTCTTCCGGAACGCAGTATTTT. Translation: CASSPSSGTQYF. V is TRBV6-5 and J is TRBJ2-3; D unresolved. Trimming removed 5 bases from V and 9 bases from J, with 12 bases in between. Looked up from germline, CDR1 is MNHEY and CDR2 is SVGAGI. The CDR3 runs to 12 residues.

CDR3: CASRQGLDSNQPQHF. In nucleotides, the CDR3 is TGTGCCAGCAGGCAAGGGTTAGACAGCAATCAGCCCCAGCATTTT. The J gene is TRBJ1-5, the V gene TRBV6-5; D remains ambiguous. CDR3 length equals 15 residues. The V gene's germline CDR1 is MNHEY and CDR2 SVGAGI. The germline V and J ends were trimmed by 6 bases and 1 base, with 13 bases remaining between them.

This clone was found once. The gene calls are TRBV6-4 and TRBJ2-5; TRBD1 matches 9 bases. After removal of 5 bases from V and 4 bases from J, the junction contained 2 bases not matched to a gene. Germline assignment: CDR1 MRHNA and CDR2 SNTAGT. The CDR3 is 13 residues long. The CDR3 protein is CASSRQGGETQYF. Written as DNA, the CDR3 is TGTGCCAGCAGTCGACAGGGGGGAGAGACCCAGTACTTC.

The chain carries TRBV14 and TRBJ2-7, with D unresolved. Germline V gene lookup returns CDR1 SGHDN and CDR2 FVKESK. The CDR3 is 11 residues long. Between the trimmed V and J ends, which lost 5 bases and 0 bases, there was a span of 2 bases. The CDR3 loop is CASSYSYEQYF. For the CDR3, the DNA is TGTGCCAGCAGCTACTCCTACGAGCAGTACTTC.

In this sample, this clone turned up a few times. The CDR3: CASSYEQGMNTEAFF. The CDR3 region has the DNA TGCGCCAGCAGTTATGAACAGGGGATGAACACTGAAGCTTTCTTT. The rearrangement joins TRBV5-1 to TRBJ1-1, with 7 nucleotides matching TRBD1. Germline lookup yields CDR1 SGHRS and CDR2 YFSETQ. This CDR3 region has 15 residues. V lost 5 bases and J lost 0; bases outside the gene matches: 7.

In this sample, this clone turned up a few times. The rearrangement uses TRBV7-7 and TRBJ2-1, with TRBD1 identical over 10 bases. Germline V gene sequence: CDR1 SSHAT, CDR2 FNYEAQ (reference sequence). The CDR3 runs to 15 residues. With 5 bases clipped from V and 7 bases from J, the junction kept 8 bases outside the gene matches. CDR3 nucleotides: TGTGCCAGCAGCCTCGGGACAGGGGTTAGAAATGAGCAGTTCTTC. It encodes CASSLGTGVRNEQFF. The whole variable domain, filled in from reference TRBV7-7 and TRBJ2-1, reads GAGVSQSPRYKVTKRGQDVTLRCDPISSHATLYWYQQALGQGPEFLTYFNYEAQPDKSGLPSDRFSAERPEGSISTLTIQRTEQRDSAMYRCASSLGTGVRNEQFFGPGTRLTVL.

This chain's CDR3 is CASSLSPIGADSGNTIYF. CDR3 DNA sequence: TGCGCCAGCAGCTTGAGTCCCATTGGCGCGGACTCTGGAAACACCATATATTTT. V is TRBV5-1 and J is TRBJ1-3, with D hard to call. The CDR3 consists of 18 residues. Germline CDR1 reads SGHRS; CDR2 reads YFSETQ. V lost 1 base and J lost 0, with 17 bases in between.

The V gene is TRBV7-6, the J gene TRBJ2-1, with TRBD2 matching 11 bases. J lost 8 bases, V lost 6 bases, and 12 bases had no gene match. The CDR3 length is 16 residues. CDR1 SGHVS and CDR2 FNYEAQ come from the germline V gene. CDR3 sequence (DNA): TGTGCCAGCAGTAATATCGGGACTAGCGGAATGGATGAGCAGTTCTTC. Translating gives CASSNIGTSGMDEQFF.

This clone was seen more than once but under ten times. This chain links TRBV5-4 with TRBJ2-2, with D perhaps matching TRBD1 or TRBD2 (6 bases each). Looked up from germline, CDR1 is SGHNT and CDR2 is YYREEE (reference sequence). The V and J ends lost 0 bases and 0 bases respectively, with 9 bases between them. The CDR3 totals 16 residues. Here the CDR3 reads CASSLVGGANTGELFF. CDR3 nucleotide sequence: TGTGCCAGCAGCTTGGTCGGGGGCGCGAACACCGGGGAGCTGTTTTTT.

CDR3 sequence reads: CAWSAGDRPSYNSPLHF. The CDR3 DNA is TGTGCCTGGAGTGCGGGGGACAGGCCCTCCTATAATTCACCCCTCCACTTT. The rearrangement links TRBV30 to TRBJ1-6, with TRBD1 matching 8 bases. V shed 1 base, J shed 0 bases, and the junction held 5 bases outside the gene matches. CDR1 and CDR2 (germline): GTSNPN, SVGIG (reference sequence). This CDR3 region has 17 residues.

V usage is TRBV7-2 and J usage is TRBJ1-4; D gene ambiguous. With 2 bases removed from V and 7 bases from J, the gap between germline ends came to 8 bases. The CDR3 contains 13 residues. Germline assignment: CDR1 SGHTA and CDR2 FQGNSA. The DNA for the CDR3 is TGTGCCAGCAGCTTAAAATTGCGTGAAAAACTGTTTTTT. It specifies CASSLKLREKLFF.

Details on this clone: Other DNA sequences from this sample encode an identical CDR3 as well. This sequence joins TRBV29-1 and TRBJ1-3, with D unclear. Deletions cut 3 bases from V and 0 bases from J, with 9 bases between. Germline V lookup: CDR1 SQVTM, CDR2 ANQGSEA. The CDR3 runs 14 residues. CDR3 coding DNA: TGCAGCGTTGAGCGGGAGATCTCTGGAAACACCATATATTTT. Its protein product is CSVEREISGNTIYF. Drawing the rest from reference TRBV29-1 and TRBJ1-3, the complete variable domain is SAVISQKPSRDICQRGTSLTIQCQVDSQVTMMFWYRQQPGQSLTLIATANQGSEATYESGFVIDKFPISRPNLTFSTLTVSNMSPEDSSIYLCSVEREISGNTIYFGEGSWLTVV.

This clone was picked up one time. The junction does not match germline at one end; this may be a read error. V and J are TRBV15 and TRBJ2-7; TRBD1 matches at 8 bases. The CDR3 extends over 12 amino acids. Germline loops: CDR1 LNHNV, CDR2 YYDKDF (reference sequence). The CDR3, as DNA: TGTGCCACCAGCCCGCGACAGGGGTTGGTCCTATTC. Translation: CATSPRQGLVLF.

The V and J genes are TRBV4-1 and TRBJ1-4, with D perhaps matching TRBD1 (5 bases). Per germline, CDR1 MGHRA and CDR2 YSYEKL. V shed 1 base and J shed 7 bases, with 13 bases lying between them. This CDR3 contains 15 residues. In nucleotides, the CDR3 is TGCGCCAGCAGCCAAGGCCGGGGCTCGAGTGAAAAACTGTTTTTT. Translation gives CASSQGRGSSEKLFF.

In DNA, the CDR3 is TGTGCCAGCAGCCAAAGCAGGGCCCAAGAGACTCAAGAGACCCAGTACTTC. Its translation: CASSQSRAQETQETQYF. The chain recombines TRBV4-2 with TRBJ2-5; possible D gene TRBD1, 5 bases. The V and J ends lost 2 bases and 2 bases respectively, with 18 bases between them. Germline V lookup: CDR1 LGHNA, CDR2 YNFKEQ. CDR3 size: 17 residues.

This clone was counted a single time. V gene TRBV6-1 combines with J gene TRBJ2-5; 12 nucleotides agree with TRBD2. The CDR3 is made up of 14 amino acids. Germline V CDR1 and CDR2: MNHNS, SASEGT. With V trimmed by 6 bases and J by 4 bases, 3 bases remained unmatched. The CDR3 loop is CASSLGLAGETQYF. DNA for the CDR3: TGTGCCAGCAGCCTGGGACTAGCGGGAGAGACCCAGTACTTC.

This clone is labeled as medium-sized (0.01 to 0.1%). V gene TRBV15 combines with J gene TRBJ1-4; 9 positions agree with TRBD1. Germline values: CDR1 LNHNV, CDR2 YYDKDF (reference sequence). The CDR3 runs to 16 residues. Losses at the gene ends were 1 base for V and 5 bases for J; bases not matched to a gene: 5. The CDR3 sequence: CATSRGLTGGNEKLFF. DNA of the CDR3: TGTGCCACCAGCAGAGGACTAACAGGGGGCAATGAAAAACTGTTTTTT. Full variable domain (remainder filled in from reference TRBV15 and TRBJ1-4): DAMVIQNPRYQVTQFGKPVTLSCSQTLNHNVMYWYQQKSSQAPKLLFHYYDKDFNNEADTPDNFQSRRPNTSFCFLDIRSPGLGDTAMYLCATSRGLTGGNEKLFFGSGTQLSVL.